This passage covers 14 T cell receptor beta chains from one sample sequenced in a study of T cell clonality in common variable immunodeficiency. Method: immunoSEQ multiplex PCR; TCRdb's copy keeps in-frame clones and lacks some. In total the sample includes about 81,000 clones, none of them seen once. Sequencing was performed on peripheral blood mononuclear cells. The origin of the receptors is a person aged 18-70 years in good health.

This clone was found many times. The read ends 3 residues shy of where the CDR3 ends; the end is completed using the germline J gene. The chain couples TRBV7-2 to TRBJ2-7; D is undetermined. This CDR3 is built from 13 residues. Germline V gene data show CDR1 as SGHTA and CDR2 as FQGNSA. Trimming left V 1 base short and J 2 bases short, with 6 bases between. The part of the CDR3 DNA that was read is TGTGCCAGCAGCTTAGGGTCGGCCTACGAG. Protein: CASSLGSAYE. The complete CDR3 sequence is CASSLGSAYEQYF.

The table lists this clone with many counts. The read ends 3 residues shy of where the CDR3 ends; the end is completed using the germline J gene. This rearrangement joins TRBV6-1 to TRBJ2-6, with D perhaps matching TRBD1 (6 bases). The germline V and J ends were trimmed by 3 bases and 0 bases, with 6 bases remaining between them. There are 15 residues in the CDR3. Germline-derived CDR1 and CDR2 are MNHNS and SASEGT. The DNA read from the CDR3 is TGTGCCAGCAGTGAGGACAGCTCTGGGGCCAACGTC. Translated: CASSEDSSGANV. The entire CDR3 is CASSEDSSGANVLTF.

This clone was seen many times. The CDR3 is cut off 3 residues early in the read; its end comes from the germline J gene. V is TRBV4-1 and J is TRBJ2-1, with D perhaps TRBD1 or TRBD2 (5 bases each). Germline V gives CDR1 MGHRA, CDR2 YSYEKL. The CDR3 runs to 17 residues. V lost 0 bases to trimming and J lost 0 bases, with 12 bases between them. Incomplete CDR3 DNA: TGCGCCAGCAGCCAAGATCCGAAGGGGAGCTCCTACAATGAG. Its translation: CASSQDPKGSSYNE. The CDR3 in its entirety is CASSQDPKGSSYNEQFF.

This clone showed up many times. The DNA ends 3 residues before the CDR3 does, and the rest of the CDR3 is filled in from the germline J gene. V is TRBV29-1 and J is TRBJ1-3; TRBD1 matches 8 bases. The CDR3 consists of 13 residues. J was trimmed by 2 bases and V by 7 bases; bases with no gene match: 4. Germline CDR1 and CDR2: SQVTM and ANQGSEA. The CDR3 here is CSATDRAGNTIYF. CDR3 DNA (partial): TGCAGCGCTACGGACAGGGCTGGAAACACC. Full variable domain (outside the CDR3, taken from reference TRBV29-1 and TRBJ1-3): SAVISQKPSRDICQRGTSLTIQCQVDSQVTMMFWYRQQPGQSLTLIATANQGSEATYESGFVIDKFPISRPNLTFSTLTVSNMSPEDSSIYLCSATDRAGNTIYFGEGSWLTVV.

This clone was detected many times. The read gets to within 3 residues of the CDR3 end, and the germline J gene fills in the rest. J is TRBJ2-1 and V is TRBV7-3, with 7 bases fitting TRBD1. This CDR3 has 18 residues. J was trimmed by 7 bases and V by 6 bases; bases with no gene match: 21. Per the germline V gene, CDR1 is SGHTA and CDR2 is FQGTGA. The sequenced part of the CDR3 DNA is TGTGCCAGCAGACCCCAAGGGGGCGAGATTGGCGGTGTGAATGAG. Translated, it gives CASRPQGGEIGGVNE. The complete CDR3 reads CASRPQGGEIGGVNEQFF.

This clone was counted between two and nine times. The DNA ends 3 residues before the CDR3 does, and the rest of the CDR3 is filled in from the germline J gene. V usage is TRBV20-1 and J usage is TRBJ2-7; 9 bases map to TRBD2. This CDR3 comprises 14 residues. Germline V gives CDR1 DFQATT, CDR2 SNEGSKA (reference sequence). The V gene end was trimmed by 4 bases and the J gene end by 6 bases; junction bases not matched to a gene: 10. This CDR3 reads CSATLAGRSVEQYF. Partial CDR3 DNA: TGCAGTGCTACACTAGCGGGCCGGTCTGTCGAG.

The table lists this clone with many counts. The read terminates 3 residues before the CDR3 end, so the remaining end is supplied by the germline J gene. The rearrangement joins TRBV10-2 to TRBJ2-1; D unresolved. CDR1 is WSHSY, CDR2 SAAADI, per germline. V was trimmed by 2 bases and J by 0 bases, leaving 5 bases between them. This CDR3 region has 14 residues. The CDR3 region is CASSEGSSYNEQFF. CDR3 bases read: TGCGCCAGCAGTGAGGGCAGCTCCTACAATGAG.

This clone was detected many times. An end of the junction differs from the germline gene, which may be a read error. Coverage ceases 3 residues before the CDR3 finishes, and the germline J gene fills in the end. This rearrangement joins TRBV7-7 to TRBJ2-7; maybe TRBD2 (6 bases). The CDR3 sequence is 14 residues long. Germline values: CDR1 SSHAT, CDR2 FNYEAQ (reference sequence). CDR3 bases read: TGTGCTAGCAGCTCGGACATGGGGGGCTACGAG. Translation gives CASSSDMGGYE. From start to end, the CDR3 is CASSSDMGGYEQYF.

This clone was counted ten times or more. Read data end 3 residues before the CDR3 end; the end is taken from the germline J gene. The genes are TRBV19 and TRBJ1-6; D not resolved. CDR1 is LNHDA and CDR2 is SQIVND in the germline V gene (reference sequence). The CDR3 extends over 16 amino acids. V shed 2 bases and J shed 7 bases, with 15 bases lying between them. Here the CDR3 reads CASSISPGAENSPLHF. The CDR3 bases that were read are TGTGCCAGTAGTATATCCCCGGGAGCGGAGAATTCACCC.

This clone was seen many times. The read halts 3 residues ahead of the CDR3 end, with the missing end drawn from the germline J gene. The chain uses TRBV7-9 and TRBJ2-2; possible D gene TRBD1, 6 bases. The CDR3 is 15 residues long. CDR1 SEHNR and CDR2 FQNEAQ come from the germline V gene (reference sequence). V lost 5 bases, J lost 5 bases, and 15 bases lay in between. CDR3 in amino acids: CASSQGRGRTGELFF. The sequenced part of the CDR3 DNA is TGTGCCAGCAGCCAAGGCAGGGGAAGAACCGGGGAG.

This clone was found many times. With the read ending 3 residues before the CDR3 end, the germline J gene is used to fill in that end. The chain uses TRBV19 and TRBJ2-3; maybe TRBD2 (5 bases). Germline V gene lookup returns CDR1 LNHDA and CDR2 SQIVND (reference sequence). V was trimmed by 10 bases and J by 1 base, leaving 12 bases between them. The CDR3 totals 13 residues. The CDR3 region is CATGLSGTDTQYF. The sequenced CDR3 bases are TGTGCCACCGGACTGTCCGGCACAGATACG.

This clone came up many times. Compared with germline, one end of the junction differs, possibly owing to a read error. The read terminates 3 residues ahead of where the CDR3 ends, so the germline J gene completes it. The chain is built from TRBV4-2 and TRBJ2-2; 7 bases line up with TRBD2. The germline gives CDR1 LGHNA, CDR2 YNFKEQ. The CDR3 consists of 16 residues. CDR3: CASSHRRGSGTGELFF. The sequenced part of the CDR3 DNA is TGCGCCAGCAGCCACAGACGTGGTAGCGGGACCGGGGAG.

This clone showed up many times. The read gets to within 3 residues of the CDR3 end, and the germline J gene fills in the rest. This chain connects TRBV19 to TRBJ1-1; D remains ambiguous. The CDR3 runs to 13 residues. The V gene lost 6 bases and the J gene lost 4 bases, with 12 bases spanning the gap. Germline CDR1 and CDR2: LNHDA and SQIVND (reference sequence). CDR3 region: CASRVASGTEAFF. CDR3 DNA (partial): TGTGCCAGTAGGGTGGCGTCGGGCACTGAA.

This clone was observed many times. The read halts 3 residues ahead of the CDR3 end, with the missing end drawn from the germline J gene. The chain links TRBV20-1 to TRBJ2-5; D is possibly TRBD2 (5 bases). This CDR3 region has 14 residues. Germline values: CDR1 DFQATT, CDR2 SNEGSKA (reference sequence). V lost 6 bases to trimming and J lost 3 bases, with 17 bases between them. Incomplete CDR3 DNA: TGCAGTGCCTCCGGACTTAGTGGGGAAGAGACC. It codes for CSASGLSGEET. The entire CDR3 is CSASGLSGEETQYF.